The present T cell receptor (beta chain) was sequenced within a study of CD8+ T cells in alopecia areata. Study findings and constraints: In scalp and blood, many expanded lesional clones persisted during tofacitinib.

Treatment noted: oral pan-JAK inhibitor, 5-10 mg twice daily. Punch biopsies of lesional scalp, plus peripheral blood, were taken from alopecia areata patients. Researchers picked out CD4+ and CD8+ T cells from PBMCs by sorting. Concerning this clone: Its target is not known.

cDNA prepared by RNA extraction and subsequent reverse transcription served as the template for sequencing. Here immunoSEQ multiplex PCR was the method, and the copy in TCRdb shows in-frame clones only, minus some. This sample has some 42,000 clones; about nine tenths occur once, and the top ten carry approximately 17%. The sequence derives from a human donor with alopecia areata. The sequences come from CD8+ T cells sorted from blood, collected at week 24, from a patient treated with tofacitinib.

CDR3 amino acids: CASGGLYSLQYF. The CDR3 DNA reads as TGTGCCAGCGGTGGTCTTTACTCCCTCCAGTACTTC. The chain recombines TRBV16 with TRBJ2-5; D is ambiguous. The CDR3 has 12 amino acids. Per germline, CDR1 KGHSY and CDR2 FQNENV. Trimming took 8 bases from V and 10 from J, leaving 17 bases between them.